This is a list of T cell receptor beta chains from one sample in a study of control samples from healthy donors and cancer patients. Clones were sequenced by immunoSEQ multiplex PCR, and TCRdb holds only the in-frame ones, with some missing. The table shows about 96,000 clones, with approximately 93% occurring only once. Sequencing input: blood. The receptors were gathered from a young man in good health. Both conserved end residues are trimmed from each CDR3. Size values are once, few and many counts, or a class for expanded clones, and some rows have none.

clone_size cdr3_length j_call v_call cdr3_aa
once 11 TRBJ2-7 TRBV3-1/TRBV3-2 ASSSQGAYEQY
NA 12 TRBJ1-1 TRBV10-3 AINANDPNTEAF
NA 14 TRBJ1-2 TRBV5-1 ASRSGTGLPNYGYT
NA 9 TRBJ1-1 TRBV25-1 ASTGQSVAF
NA 14 TRBJ2-1 TRBV7-7 ASSVGLAGGDNEQF
NA 12 TRBJ2-2 TRBV4-3 ASSQAQGNGELF
NA 12 TRBJ1-1 TRBV6-6 ASSLTGANTEAF
few 14 TRBJ2-3 TRBV6-1 ASSETSSSSTDTQY
once 14 TRBJ1-1 TRBV11-1 ASSSGGRGPNTEAF
NA 11 TRBJ1-1 TRBV5-8 ASSSQRATEAF
NA 10 TRBJ2-7 TRBV10-3 AISDRVYEQY
NA 13 TRBJ2-3 TRBV19 AANRGLVDTDTQY
NA 13 TRBJ2-7 TRBV7-6 ASSLAPRDVYEQY
NA 11 TRBJ2-2 TRBV6-1 ASSEVGPGELF
few 11 TRBJ2-2 TRBV6-5 ASSYPERGELF
NA 14 TRBJ2-3 TRBV15 ATSAQLTSGTDTQY
NA 14 TRBJ2-1 TRBV11-3 ASSLGRTGYDNEQF
once 15 TRBJ2-5 TRBV13 ASSFPGAGGRQETQY
once 12 TRBJ1-3 TRBV11-2 ASRQQGAGNTIY
NA 13 TRBJ1-3 TRBV6-5 ASRLQLSSGNTIY
NA 12 TRBJ1-2 TRBV7-2 ASSLMGAAYGYT
NA 13 TRBJ2-5 TRBV7-6 ASISGTGGAETQY
NA 17 TRBJ1-5 TRBV23-1 ASSQYPPPGGYSNQPQH
NA 14 TRBJ2-1 TRBV6-1 ASSATLRDYYNEQF